This TCR beta chain comes out of a study of shared clonotypes between healthy human individuals. Study-wide results and limits: Naive subsets generally had larger estimated richness than memory subsets.

A single count supports this clone. Its cognate antigen is unknown. The germline gives CDR1 SGHTA, CDR2 FQGTGA. The trim removed 4 bases at V and 8 bases at J, leaving 4 bases unmatched. The CDR3 contains 13 residues. The deep-level immunoSEQ assay was used. An even split of each subset's genomic DNA across several immunoSEQ plates was performed. Profiling relied on immunoSEQ multiplex PCR, and the TCRdb table lists in-frame clones only, not all of them. The table includes about 670,000 clones, 55% to 75% detected once. The origin of this receptor is a woman aged 25 to 45 in good health. The sequenced sample was memory CD4+ T cells sorted from blood. Subset specified: CD45RA-negative fraction. The chain combines TRBV7-3 with TRBJ1-1; 10 bases map to TRBD1. The CDR3 protein is CASSSGQGFEAFF. CDR3 DNA: TGTGCCAGCAGCTCGGGACAGGGGTTCGAAGCTTTCTTT. Full variable domain (rest looked up from reference TRBV7-3 and TRBJ1-1): GAGVSQTPSNKVTEKGKYVELRCDPISGHTALYWYRQSLGQGPEFLIYFQGTGAADDSGLPNDRFFAVRPEGSVSTLKIQRTERGDSAVYLCASSSGQGFEAFFGQGTRLTVV.